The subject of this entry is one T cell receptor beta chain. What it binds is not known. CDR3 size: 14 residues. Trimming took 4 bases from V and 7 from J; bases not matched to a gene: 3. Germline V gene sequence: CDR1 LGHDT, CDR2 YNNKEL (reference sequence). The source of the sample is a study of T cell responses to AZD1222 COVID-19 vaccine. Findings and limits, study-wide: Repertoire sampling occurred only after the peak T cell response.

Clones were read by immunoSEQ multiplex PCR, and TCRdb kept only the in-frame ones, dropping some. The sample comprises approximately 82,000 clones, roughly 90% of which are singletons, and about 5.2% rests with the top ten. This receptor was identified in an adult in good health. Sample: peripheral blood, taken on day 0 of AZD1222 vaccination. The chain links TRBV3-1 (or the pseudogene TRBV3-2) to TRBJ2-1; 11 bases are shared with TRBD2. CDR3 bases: TGTGCCAGCAGCCGACTAGCGGGGACTAATGAGCAGTTCTTC. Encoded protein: CASSRLAGTNEQFF.